The clone carrying this T cell receptor beta chain was recorded only once. The data were taken from a study of blood T cell repertoires in COVID-19. In the study overall: T cells, B-cell-depleted T cells, or PBMCs provided the cDNA or gDNA that served as material.

Data came from immunoSEQ multiplex PCR; TCRdb stores just in-frame clones and leaves some out. The sample records more than 150,000 clones, around 80% being singletons. The CDR3 length is 12 residues. The germline gives CDR1 MNHEY, CDR2 SVGAGI. The V end was cut by 7 bases, the J end by 5 bases, with 12 bases between. The chain employs TRBV6-5 and TRBJ2-7, with TRBD1 as a possible D gene (6 bases). The sample consisted of PBMCs or T cells enriched from blood (not recorded which). This receptor was obtained from a man between 60 and 70 years old who had been exposed to COVID-19. The CDR3 DNA reads as TGTGCCAGCACCAGGACAGTCCACGAGCAGTACTTC. Protein: CASTRTVHEQYF.